This T cell receptor beta chain was observed in a study of blood T cell repertoires in COVID-19. Study overall: From T cells, B-cell-depleted T cells, or PBMCs came the material, which was cDNA or gDNA.

This clone was recorded a few times. Authors' processing steps: Researchers report that nucleated cell counts were estimated from reference gene primer amplification. Generated by immunoSEQ multiplex PCR, the TCRdb table keeps only in-frame clones and is missing some. That table is the source of V, J and clone size, and D and trimming were worked out from the DNA. The sample has some 13,000 clones, 86% seen once; the top ten hold just over 50%. This sequence was found in an older man with acute or convalescent COVID-19. Sequenced: peripheral blood.

CDR3 in amino acids: CASSSMNTEAFF. The CDR3 DNA reads as TGTGCCAGTAGTAGTATGAACACTGAAGCTTTCTTT. The chain employs TRBV19 and TRBJ1-1; D ambiguous. The CDR3 has 12 residues. In germline, CDR1 is LNHDA, CDR2 SQIVND (reference sequence). Trimming shortened V by 4 bases and J by 0 bases, and 3 bases separated the two germline ends.